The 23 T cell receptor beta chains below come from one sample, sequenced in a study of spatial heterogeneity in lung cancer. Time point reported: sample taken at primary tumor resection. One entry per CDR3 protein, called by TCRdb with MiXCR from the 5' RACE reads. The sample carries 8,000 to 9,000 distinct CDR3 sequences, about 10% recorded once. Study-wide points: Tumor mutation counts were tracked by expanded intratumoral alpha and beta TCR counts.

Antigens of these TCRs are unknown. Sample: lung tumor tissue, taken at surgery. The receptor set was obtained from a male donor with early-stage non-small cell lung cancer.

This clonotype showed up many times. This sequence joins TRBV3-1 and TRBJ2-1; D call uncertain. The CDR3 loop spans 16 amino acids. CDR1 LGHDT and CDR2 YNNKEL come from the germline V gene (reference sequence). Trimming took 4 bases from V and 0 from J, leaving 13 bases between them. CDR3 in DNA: TGTGCCAGCAGCCCGCTCACCTCCAGCTCCTACAATGAGCAGTTCTTC. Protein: CASSPLTSSSYNEQFF.

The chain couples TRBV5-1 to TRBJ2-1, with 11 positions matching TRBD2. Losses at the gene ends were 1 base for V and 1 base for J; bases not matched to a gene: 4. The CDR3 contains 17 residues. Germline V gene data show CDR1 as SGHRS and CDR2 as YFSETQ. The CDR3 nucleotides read TGCGCCAGCAGCTTGTTATTAGCGGGAGGGTCCTACAATGAGCAGTTCTTC. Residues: CASSLLLAGGSYNEQFF.

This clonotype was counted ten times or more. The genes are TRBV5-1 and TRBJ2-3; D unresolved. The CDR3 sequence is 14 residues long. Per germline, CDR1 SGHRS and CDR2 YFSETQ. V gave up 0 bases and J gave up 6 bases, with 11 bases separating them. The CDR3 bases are TGCGCCAGCAGCTTGGCCTTACCCTCGGATACGCAGTATTTT. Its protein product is CASSLALPSDTQYF.

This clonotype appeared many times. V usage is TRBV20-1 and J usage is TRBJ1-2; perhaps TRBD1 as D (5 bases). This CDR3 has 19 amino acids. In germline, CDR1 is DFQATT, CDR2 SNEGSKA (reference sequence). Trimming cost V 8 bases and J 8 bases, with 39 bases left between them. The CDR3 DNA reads TGCAGTACCCCGCCCCCTTTAAGGGAGACCTATGGGGGGATAAGCGGCTACACCTTC. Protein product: CSTPPPLRETYGGISGYTF.

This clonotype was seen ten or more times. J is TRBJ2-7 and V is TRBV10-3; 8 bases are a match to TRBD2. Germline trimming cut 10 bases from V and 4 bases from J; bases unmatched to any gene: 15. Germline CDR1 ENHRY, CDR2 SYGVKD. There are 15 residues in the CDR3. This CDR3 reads CATLTSDSGKYEQYF. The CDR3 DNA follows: TGTGCCACCCTGACATCAGATAGCGGGAAATACGAGCAGTACTTC.

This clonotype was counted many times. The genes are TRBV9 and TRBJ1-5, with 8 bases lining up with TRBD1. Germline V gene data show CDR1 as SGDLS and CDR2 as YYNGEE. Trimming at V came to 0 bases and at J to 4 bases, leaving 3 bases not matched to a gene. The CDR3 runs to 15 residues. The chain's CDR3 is CASSVGQGTNQPQHF. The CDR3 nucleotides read TGTGCCAGCAGCGTAGGACAGGGGACTAATCAGCCCCAGCATTTT.

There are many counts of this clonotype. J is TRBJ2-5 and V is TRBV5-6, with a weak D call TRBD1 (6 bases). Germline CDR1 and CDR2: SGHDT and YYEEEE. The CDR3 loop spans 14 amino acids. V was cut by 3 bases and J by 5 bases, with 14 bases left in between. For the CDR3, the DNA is TGTGCCAGCAGCTCACCCACAGGGTCGGAGACCCAGTACTTC. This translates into CASSSPTGSETQYF.

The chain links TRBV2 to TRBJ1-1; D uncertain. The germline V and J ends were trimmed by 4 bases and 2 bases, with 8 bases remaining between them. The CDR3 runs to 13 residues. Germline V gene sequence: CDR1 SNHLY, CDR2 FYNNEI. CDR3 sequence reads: CASSVTPNTEAFF. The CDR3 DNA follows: TGTGCCAGCAGTGTGACACCTAACACTGAAGCTTTCTTT.

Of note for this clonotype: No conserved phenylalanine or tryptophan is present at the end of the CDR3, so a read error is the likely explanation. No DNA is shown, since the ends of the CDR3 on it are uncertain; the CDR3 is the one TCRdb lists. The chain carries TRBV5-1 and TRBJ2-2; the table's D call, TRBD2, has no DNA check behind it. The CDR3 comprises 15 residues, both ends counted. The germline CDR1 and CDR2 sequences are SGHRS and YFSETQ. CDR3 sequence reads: CATSGRTRDTGELIL.

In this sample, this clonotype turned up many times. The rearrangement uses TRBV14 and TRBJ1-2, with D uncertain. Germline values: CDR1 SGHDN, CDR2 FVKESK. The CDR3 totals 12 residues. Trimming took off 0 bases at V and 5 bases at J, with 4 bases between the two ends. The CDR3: CASSQEVYGYTF. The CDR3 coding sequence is TGTGCCAGCAGCCAAGAAGTATATGGCTACACCTTC.

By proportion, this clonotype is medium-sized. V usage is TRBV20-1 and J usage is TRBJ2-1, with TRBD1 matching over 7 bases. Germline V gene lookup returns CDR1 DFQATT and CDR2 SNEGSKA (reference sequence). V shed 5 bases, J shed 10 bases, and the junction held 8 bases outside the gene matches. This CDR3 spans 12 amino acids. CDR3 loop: CSAPPDREEQFF. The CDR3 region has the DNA TGCAGTGCTCCCCCCGACAGGGAAGAGCAGTTCTTC.

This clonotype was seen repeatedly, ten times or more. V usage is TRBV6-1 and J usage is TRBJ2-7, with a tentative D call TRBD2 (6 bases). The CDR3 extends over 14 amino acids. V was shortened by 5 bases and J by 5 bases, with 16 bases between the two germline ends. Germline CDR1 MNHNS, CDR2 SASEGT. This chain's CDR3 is CASSFSTGGDEQYV. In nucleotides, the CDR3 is TGTGCCAGCAGTTTCTCGACCGGGGGAGACGAGCAGTACGTC.

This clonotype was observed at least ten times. This chain's CDR3 is CASSQERDSSYNEQFF. For the CDR3, the DNA is TGTGCCAGCAGCCAAGAAAGGGACAGCTCCTACAATGAGCAGTTCTTC. The V call is TRBV14, the J call TRBJ2-1; 7 bases map to TRBD1. CDR1 and CDR2 from the germline V gene are SGHDN and FVKESK. V shed 0 bases and J 0 bases; nucleotides not matched to a gene: 2. The CDR3 extends over 16 amino acids. Complete variable domain (other parts from reference TRBV14 and TRBJ2-1): EAGVTQFPSHSVIEKGQTVTLRCDPISGHDNLYWYRRVMGKEIKFLLHFVKESKQDESGMPNNRFLAERTGGTYSTLKVQPAELEDSGVYFCASSQERDSSYNEQFFGPGTRLTVL.

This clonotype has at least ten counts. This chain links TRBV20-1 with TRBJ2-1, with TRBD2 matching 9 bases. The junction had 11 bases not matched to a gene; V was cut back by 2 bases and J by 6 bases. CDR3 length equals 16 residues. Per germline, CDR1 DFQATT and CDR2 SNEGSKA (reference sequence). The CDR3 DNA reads TGCAGTGCTAGATCTTTAGCGGGGGTTAATTCCAATGAGCAGTTCTTC. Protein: CSARSLAGVNSNEQFF.

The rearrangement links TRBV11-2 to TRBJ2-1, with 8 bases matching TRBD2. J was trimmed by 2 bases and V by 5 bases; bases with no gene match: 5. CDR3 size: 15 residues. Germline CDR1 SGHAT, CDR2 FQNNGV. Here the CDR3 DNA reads TGTGCCAGCAGCGAGATAGCGGGGCCCTACAATGAGCAGTTCTTC. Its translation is CASSEIAGPYNEQFF.

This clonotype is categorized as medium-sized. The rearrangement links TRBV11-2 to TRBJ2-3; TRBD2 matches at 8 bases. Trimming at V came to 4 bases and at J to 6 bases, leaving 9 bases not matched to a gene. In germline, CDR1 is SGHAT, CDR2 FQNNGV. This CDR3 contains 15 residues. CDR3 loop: CASSSGTRGSDTQYF. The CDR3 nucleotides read TGTGCCAGCAGCTCCGGGACTAGGGGGTCGGATACGCAGTATTTT.

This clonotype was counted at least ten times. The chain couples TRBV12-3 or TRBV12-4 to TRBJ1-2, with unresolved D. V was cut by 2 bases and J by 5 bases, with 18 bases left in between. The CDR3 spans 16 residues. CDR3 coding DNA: TGTGCCAGCAGTTTACCCCACGGAATCAGGTCTTATGGCTACACCTTC. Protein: CASSLPHGIRSYGYTF.

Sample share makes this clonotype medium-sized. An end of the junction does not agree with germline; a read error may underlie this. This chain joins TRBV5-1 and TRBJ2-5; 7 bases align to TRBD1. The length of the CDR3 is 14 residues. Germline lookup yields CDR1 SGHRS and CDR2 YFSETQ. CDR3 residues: CASSLGQYQETQYF. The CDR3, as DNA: TGCGCCAGCAGTTTGGGACAGTACCAAGAGACCCAGTACTTC.

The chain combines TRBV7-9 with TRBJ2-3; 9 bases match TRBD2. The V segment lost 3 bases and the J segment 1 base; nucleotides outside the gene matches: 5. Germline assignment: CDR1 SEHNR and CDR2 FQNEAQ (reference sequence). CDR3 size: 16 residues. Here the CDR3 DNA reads TGTGCCAGCAGCTTTAGCGGGGGTGAGGGCACAGATACGCAGTATTTT. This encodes CASSFSGGEGTDTQYF.

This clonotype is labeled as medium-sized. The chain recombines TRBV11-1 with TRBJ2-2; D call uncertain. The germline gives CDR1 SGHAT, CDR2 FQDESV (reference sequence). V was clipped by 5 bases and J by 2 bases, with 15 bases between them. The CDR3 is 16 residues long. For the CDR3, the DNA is TGTGCCAGCAGCCCCCGTCAAGAGCAAAACACCGGGGAGCTGTTTTTT. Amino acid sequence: CASSPRQEQNTGELFF.

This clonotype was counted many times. In nucleotides, the CDR3 is TGTGCCAGCTCCGTTCTGTTCACCGGGGAGCTGTTTTTT. Encoded protein: CASSVLFTGELFF. This chain uses TRBV7-2 with TRBJ2-2; D is undetermined. The CDR3 runs 13 residues. The germline V and J ends were trimmed by 8 bases and 4 bases, with 11 bases remaining between them. CDR1 and CDR2 from the germline V gene are SGHTA and FQGNSA.

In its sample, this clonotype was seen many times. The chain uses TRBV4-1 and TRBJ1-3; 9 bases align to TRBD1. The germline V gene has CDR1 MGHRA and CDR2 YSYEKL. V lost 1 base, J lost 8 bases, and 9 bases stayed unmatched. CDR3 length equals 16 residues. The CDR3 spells CASSQVPGQGLYTIYF. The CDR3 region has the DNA TGCGCCAGCAGCCAAGTTCCGGGACAGGGATTATACACCATATATTTT.

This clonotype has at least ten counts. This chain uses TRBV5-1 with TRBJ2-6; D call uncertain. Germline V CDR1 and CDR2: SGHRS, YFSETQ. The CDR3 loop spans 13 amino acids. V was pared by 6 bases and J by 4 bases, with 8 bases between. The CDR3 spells CASKEAGANVLTF. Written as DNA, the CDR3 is TGCGCCAGCAAAGAAGCCGGGGCCAACGTCCTGACTTTC.